This T cell receptor (beta chain) appears in the sequencing data of a study of blood T cell repertoires in COVID-19 (dated by TCRdb to 2019 to 2021). In terms of the full investigation: Samples covering the acute and convalescent phases of COVID-19 were provided by collaborators in the United States, Italy and Spain. The prospective study material was composed of cDNA or gDNA derived from T cells, B-cell-depleted T cells, or PBMCs. Subjects who had been exposed to COVID-19, were actively infected with it, or had recovered from it provided the deeply sampled blood TCRbeta repertoires that made up the dataset. The repertoires were released in a freely available public database intended as a resource for research on the immune response to SARS-CoV-2. Samples were obtained from the ongoing ImmuneRACE study (first 160 participants) and from roughly 1,300 subjects provided by 6 global collaborators. A de-identified subject ID, COVID-19 status, age in years and sex were almost always included in the sample metadata. Where available, HLA class I and class II types were obtained from metadata supplied by the sample provider rather than from assay-based typing.

The immunoSEQ Assay, a bias-controlled multiplex PCR, was used to amplify TCRbeta CDR3 regions from genomic DNA. In the paper's pipeline: The number of nucleated cells in each sample was estimated by amplification of reference gene primers within the assay. To quantify the absolute abundance of each unique TCRbeta CDR3 rearrangement, sequence reads were collapsed and filtered. For each sample, productive Simpson clonality was calculated by taking the square root of Simpson's diversity index across productive rearrangements. Here the immuneACCESS table is served through TCRdb, limited to in-frame sequences with V and J called. Missing clones are a known gap in these copies; in checked studies unresolved V genes cover under half, and the rest lacks a known reason. V, J and clone size are taken as reported in that table, and D and trimming were inferred from the DNA itself. The sample table records 75,000 to 85,000 clones; about 86% of these occur just once. The biggest ten clones account for 15% to 20% of the sample.

V was cut back by 5 bases and J by 8 bases, leaving a gap of 23 bases between them. Inclusive of the bounding cysteine and phenylalanine, the CDR3 is 16 residues long. Only the CDR3 portion is preserved as DNA: 48 bases, with reading frame beginning at the first base. CDR1 SGHRS and CDR2 YFSETQ are derived from the germline V gene. Each collaborating institution followed its own protocols to collect whole blood in K2EDTA tubes. For TCRbeta analysis, collaborator samples were shipped as frozen whole blood, as isolated PBMCs, or as DNA extracted from either sample type. As for this clone: No antigen is known for it. Base qualities are not recorded, but no much larger clone differs from it by a single base.

The investigation overall reported the following: How much clinical and demographic metadata was included differed by source and by participant, and the metadata was provided uncurated.

Sequences were obtained from peripheral blood. The TCR was taken from a human donor in a cohort sampled during active COVID-19. This chain joins TRBV5-1 to TRBJ2-1, with TRBD2 perhaps the D gene, on 5 matching bases. The DNA reads TGCGCCAGCAGAATAGACCCGGGGTCGTTTGTGGATGAGCAGTTCTTC. Its protein reads: CASRIDPGSFVDEQFF.